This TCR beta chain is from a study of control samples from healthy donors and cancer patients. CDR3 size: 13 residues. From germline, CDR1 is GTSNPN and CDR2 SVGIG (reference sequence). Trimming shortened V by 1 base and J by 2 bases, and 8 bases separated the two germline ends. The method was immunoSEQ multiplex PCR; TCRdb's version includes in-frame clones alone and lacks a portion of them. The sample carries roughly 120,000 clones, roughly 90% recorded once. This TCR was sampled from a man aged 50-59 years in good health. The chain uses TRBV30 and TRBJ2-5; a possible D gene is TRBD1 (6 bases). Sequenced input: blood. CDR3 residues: CAWSGQVQETQYF. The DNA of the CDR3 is TGTGCCTGGAGTGGACAGGTACAAGAGACCCAGTACTTC.